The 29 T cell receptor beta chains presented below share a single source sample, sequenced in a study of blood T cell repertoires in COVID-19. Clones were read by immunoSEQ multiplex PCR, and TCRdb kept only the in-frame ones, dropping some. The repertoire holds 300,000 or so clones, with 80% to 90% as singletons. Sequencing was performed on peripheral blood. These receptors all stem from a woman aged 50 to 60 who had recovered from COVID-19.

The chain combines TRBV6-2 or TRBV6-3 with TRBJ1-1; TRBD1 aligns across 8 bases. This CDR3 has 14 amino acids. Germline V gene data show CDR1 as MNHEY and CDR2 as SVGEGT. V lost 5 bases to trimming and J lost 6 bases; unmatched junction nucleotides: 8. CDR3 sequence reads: CASSRDRGKAEAFF. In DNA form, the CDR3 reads TGTGCCAGCAGTCGAGACAGGGGTAAAGCTGAAGCTTTCTTT.

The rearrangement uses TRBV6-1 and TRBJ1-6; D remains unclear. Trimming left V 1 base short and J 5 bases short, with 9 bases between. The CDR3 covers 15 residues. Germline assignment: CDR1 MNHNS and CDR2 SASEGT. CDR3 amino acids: CASSEVEGNNSPLHF. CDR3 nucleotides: TGTGCCAGCAGTGAAGTAGAGGGAAATAATTCACCCCTCCACTTT.

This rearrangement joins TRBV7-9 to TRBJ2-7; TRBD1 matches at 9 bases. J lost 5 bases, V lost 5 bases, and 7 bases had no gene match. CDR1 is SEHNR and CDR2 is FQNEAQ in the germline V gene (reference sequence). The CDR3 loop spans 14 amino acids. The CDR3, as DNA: TGTGCCAGCAGCCCCGGGACAGGGATCGACGAGCAGTACTTC. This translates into CASSPGTGIDEQYF. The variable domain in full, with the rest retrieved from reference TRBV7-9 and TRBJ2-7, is DTGVSQNPRHKITKRGQNVTFRCDPISEHNRLYWYRQTLGQGPEFLTYFQNEAQLEKSRLLSDRFSAERPKGSFSTLEIQRTEQGDSAMYLCASSPGTGIDEQYFGPGTRLTVT.

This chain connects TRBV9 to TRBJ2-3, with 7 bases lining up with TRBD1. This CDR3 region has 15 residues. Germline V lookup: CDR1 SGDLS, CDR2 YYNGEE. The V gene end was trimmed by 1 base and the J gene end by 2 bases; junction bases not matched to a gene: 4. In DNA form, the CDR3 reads TGTGCCAGCAGCGTATCGGGACAGAACACAGATACGCAGTATTTT. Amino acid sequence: CASSVSGQNTDTQYF.

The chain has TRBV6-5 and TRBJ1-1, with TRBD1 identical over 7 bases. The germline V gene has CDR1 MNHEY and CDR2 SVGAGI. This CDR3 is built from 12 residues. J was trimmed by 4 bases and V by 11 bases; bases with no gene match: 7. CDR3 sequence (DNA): TGTGCCGGGGGACAGTACCGCACTGAAGCTTTCTTT. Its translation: CAGGQYRTEAFF.

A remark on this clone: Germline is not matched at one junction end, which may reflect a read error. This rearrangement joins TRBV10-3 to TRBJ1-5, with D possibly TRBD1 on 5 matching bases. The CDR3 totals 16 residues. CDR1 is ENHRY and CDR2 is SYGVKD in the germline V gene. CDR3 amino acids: CAIRDGRGGTNQPQHF. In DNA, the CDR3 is TGTGCCATCCGTGACGGGCGGGGGGGGACCAATCAGCCCCAGCATTTT.

In DNA form, the CDR3 reads TGTGCCTGGAGAGACGGCAGGGGTTCCTACAATGAGCAGTTCTTC. Its translation: CAWRDGRGSYNEQFF. The rearrangement links TRBV30 to TRBJ2-1; maybe TRBD1 (6 bases). The CDR3 covers 15 residues. V was clipped by 3 bases and J by 1 base, with 13 bases between them. Germline V gives CDR1 GTSNPN, CDR2 SVGIG (reference sequence).

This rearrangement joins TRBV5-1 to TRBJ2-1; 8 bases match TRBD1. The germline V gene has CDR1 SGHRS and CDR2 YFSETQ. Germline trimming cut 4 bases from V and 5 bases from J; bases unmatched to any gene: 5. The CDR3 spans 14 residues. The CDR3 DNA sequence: TGCGCCAGCAGCGCCGGGACAGGCAACAATGAGCAGTTCTTC. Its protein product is CASSAGTGNNEQFF.

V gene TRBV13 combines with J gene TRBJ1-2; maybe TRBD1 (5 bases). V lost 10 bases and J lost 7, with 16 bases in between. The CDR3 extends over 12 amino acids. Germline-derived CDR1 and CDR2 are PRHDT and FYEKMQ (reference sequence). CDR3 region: CATKEGNFGYTF. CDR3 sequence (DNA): TGTGCCACGAAGGAGGGGAATTTTGGCTACACCTTC.

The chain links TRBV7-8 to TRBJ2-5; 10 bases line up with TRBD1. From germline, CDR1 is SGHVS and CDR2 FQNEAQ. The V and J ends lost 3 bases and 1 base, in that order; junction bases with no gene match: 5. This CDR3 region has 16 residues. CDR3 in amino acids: CASSFMGQGFQETQYF. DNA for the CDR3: TGTGCCAGCAGCTTTATGGGACAGGGGTTCCAAGAGACCCAGTACTTC.

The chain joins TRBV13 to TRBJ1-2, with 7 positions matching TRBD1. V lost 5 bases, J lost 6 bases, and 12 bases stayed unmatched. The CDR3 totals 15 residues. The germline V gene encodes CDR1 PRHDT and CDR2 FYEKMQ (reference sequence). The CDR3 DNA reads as TGTGCCAGCAGCCGACAGGGCAAGGGTCTGAATGGCTACACCTTC. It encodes CASSRQGKGLNGYTF.

In nucleotides, the CDR3 is TGTGCCAGCAGTCCGGGACAGGGAGAGGAAAAACTGTTTTTT. Amino acid sequence: CASSPGQGEEKLFF. The chain employs TRBV6-5 and TRBJ1-4, with TRBD1 matching over 9 bases. The CDR3 spans 14 residues. Germline-derived CDR1 and CDR2 are MNHEY and SVGAGI. V shed 5 bases and J 8 bases; nucleotides not matched to a gene: 6.

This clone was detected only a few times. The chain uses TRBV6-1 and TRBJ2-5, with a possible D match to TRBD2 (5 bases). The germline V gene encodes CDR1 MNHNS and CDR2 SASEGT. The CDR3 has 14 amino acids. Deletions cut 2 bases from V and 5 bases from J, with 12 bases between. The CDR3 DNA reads TGTGCCAGCAGTGAATTAAGAGGGCGGGAGACCCAGTACTTC. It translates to CASSELRGRETQYF.

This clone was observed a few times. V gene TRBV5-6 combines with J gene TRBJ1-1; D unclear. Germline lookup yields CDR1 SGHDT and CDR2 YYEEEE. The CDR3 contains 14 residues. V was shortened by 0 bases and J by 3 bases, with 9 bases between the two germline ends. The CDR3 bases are TGTGCCAGCAGCTTGGTAGACGGGGACACTGAAGCTTTCTTT. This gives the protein CASSLVDGDTEAFF.

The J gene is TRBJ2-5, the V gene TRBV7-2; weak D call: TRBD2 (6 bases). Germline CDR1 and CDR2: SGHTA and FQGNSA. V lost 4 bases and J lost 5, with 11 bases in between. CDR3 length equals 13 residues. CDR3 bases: TGTGCCAGCAGCTGGGGAGGTGGGGAGACCCAGTACTTC. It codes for CASSWGGGETQYF.

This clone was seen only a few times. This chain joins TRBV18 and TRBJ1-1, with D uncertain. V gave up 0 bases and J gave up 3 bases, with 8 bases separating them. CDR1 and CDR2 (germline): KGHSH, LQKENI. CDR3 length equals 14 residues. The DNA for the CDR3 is TGTGCCAGCTCACCACCCAACGGGGACACTGAAGCTTTCTTT. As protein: CASSPPNGDTEAFF.

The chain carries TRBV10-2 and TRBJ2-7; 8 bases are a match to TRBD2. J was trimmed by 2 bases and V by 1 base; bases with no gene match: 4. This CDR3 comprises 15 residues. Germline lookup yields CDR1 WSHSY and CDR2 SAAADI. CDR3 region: CASSEYGGGTYEQYF. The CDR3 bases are TGCGCCAGCAGTGAGTACGGGGGGGGAACCTACGAGCAGTACTTC.

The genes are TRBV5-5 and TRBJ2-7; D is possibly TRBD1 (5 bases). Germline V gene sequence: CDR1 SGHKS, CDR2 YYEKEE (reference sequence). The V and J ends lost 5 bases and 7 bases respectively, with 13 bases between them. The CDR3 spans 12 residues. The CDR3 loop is CASRKQAGEQYF. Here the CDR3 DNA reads TGTGCCAGCAGGAAACAGGCCGGTGAGCAGTACTTC.

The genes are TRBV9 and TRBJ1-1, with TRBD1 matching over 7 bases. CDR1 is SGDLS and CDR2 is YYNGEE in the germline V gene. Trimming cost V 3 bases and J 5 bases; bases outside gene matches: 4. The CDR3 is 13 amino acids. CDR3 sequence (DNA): TGTGCCAGCAGCGAGGGGGCGCGGACTGAAGCTTTCTTT. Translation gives CASSEGARTEAFF.

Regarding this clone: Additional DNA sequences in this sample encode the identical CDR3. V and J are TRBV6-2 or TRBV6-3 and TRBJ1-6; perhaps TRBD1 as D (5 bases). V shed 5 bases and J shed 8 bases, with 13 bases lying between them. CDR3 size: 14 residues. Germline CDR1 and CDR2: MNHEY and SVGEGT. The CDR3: CASSPRGSDSPLHF. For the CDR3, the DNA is TGTGCCAGCAGTCCCCGGGGGAGTGATTCACCCCTCCACTTT.

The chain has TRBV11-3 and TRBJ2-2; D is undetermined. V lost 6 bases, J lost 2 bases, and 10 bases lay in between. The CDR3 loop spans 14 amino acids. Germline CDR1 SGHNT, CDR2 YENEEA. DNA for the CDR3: TGTGCCAGCAGTTCGTCAGTAAACACCGGGGAGCTGTTTTTT. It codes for CASSSSVNTGELFF.

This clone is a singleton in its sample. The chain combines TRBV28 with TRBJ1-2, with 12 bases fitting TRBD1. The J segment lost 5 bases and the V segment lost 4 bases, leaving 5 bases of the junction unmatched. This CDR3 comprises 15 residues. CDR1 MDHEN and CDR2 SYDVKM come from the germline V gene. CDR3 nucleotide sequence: TGTGCCAGCAGTTCCGCGGGACAGGGGGCTTATGGCTACACCTTC. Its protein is CASSSAGQGAYGYTF.

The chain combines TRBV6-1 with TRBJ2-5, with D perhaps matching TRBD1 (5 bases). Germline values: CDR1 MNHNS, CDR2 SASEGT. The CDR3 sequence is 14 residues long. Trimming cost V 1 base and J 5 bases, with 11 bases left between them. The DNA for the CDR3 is TGTGCCAGCAGTGAAGGCAGGGTATTGGAGACCCAGTACTTC. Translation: CASSEGRVLETQYF.

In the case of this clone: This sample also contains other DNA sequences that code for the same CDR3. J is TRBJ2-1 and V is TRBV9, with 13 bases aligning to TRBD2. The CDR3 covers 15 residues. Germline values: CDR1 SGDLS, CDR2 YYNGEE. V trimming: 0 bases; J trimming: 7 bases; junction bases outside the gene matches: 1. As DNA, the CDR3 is TGTGCCAGCAGCGTAGGGACTAGCGGGAGAAATGAGCAGTTCTTC. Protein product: CASSVGTSGRNEQFF.

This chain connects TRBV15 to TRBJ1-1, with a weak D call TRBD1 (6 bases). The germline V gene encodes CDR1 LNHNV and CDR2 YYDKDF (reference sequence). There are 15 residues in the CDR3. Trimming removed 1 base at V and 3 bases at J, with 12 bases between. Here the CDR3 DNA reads TGTGCCACCAGCAGAGGGACAGAAGGGGACACTGAAGCTTTCTTT. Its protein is CATSRGTEGDTEAFF.

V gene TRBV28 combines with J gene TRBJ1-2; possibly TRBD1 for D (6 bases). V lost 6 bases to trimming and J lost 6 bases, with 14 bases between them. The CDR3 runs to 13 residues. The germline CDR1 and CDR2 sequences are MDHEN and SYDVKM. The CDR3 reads CASRIQGFHGYTF. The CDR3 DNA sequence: TGTGCCAGCAGAATACAGGGTTTCCATGGCTACACCTTC.

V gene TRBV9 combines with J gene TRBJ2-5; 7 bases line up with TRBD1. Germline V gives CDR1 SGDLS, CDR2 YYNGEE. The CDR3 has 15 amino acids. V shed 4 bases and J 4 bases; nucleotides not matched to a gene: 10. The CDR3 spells CASSPGTADLETQYF. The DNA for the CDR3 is TGTGCCAGCAGCCCCGGGACAGCCGATCTAGAGACCCAGTACTTC.

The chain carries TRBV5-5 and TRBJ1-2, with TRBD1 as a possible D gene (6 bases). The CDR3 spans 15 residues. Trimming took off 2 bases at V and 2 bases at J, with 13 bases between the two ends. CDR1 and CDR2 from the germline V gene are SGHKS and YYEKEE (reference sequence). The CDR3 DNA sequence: TGTGCCAGCAGCTTTCGAGGAGGACAGAACTATGGCTACACCTTC. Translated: CASSFRGGQNYGYTF.

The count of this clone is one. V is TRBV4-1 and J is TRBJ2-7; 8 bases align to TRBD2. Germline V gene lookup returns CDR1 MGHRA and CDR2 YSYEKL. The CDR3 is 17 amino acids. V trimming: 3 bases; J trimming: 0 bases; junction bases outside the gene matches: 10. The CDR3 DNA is TGCGCCAGCAGCCAGAGTCCTAGCGGGTGGAACTCCTACGAGCAGTACTTC. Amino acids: CASSQSPSGWNSYEQYF.